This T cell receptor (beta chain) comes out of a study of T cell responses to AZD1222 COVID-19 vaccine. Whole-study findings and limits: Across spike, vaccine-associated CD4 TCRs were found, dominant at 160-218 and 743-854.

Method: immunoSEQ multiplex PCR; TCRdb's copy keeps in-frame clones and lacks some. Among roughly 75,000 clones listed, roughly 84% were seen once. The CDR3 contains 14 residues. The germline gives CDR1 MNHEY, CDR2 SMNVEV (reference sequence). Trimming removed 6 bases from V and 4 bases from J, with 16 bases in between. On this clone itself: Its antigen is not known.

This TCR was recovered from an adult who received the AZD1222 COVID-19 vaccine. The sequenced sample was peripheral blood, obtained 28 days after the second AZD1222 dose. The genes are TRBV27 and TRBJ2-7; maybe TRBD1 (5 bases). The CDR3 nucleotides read TGTGCCAGCAGAGAGCAGGGTAAGGAATACGAGCAGTACTTC. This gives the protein CASREQGKEYEQYF.